This note documents a single T cell receptor (beta chain) sequence. The target antigen is unknown. Method: immunoSEQ multiplex PCR; TCRdb's copy keeps in-frame clones and lacks some. Counted here are 20,000 to 25,000 clones, roughly 90% occurring once; the ten biggest clones make up 6% to 8.5%. This record belongs to a study of T cells in localized non-small cell lung cancer. The study's findings and limits: In uninvolved adjacent lung, T cell clonality reached its highest value, exceeding tumor. A higher density of T cells in blood coincided with extended overall survival. Paired adjacent lung recovered a median around 60 of the top 100 tumor clones.

V lost 0 bases and J 3 bases, leaving 12 bases between the germline ends. The V gene's germline CDR1 is SGDLS and CDR2 YYNGEE. There are 16 residues in the CDR3. The clonotype was recovered from a male donor aged 60 or over with stage I squamous cell lung carcinoma. The source was peripheral blood, collected before any cancer treatment. The rearrangement links TRBV9 to TRBJ1-4; unclear D gene. CDR3 loop: CASSVGTTGSNEKLFF. The CDR3 DNA reads as TGTGCCAGCAGCGTAGGGACGACGGGATCTAATGAAAAACTGTTTTTT.